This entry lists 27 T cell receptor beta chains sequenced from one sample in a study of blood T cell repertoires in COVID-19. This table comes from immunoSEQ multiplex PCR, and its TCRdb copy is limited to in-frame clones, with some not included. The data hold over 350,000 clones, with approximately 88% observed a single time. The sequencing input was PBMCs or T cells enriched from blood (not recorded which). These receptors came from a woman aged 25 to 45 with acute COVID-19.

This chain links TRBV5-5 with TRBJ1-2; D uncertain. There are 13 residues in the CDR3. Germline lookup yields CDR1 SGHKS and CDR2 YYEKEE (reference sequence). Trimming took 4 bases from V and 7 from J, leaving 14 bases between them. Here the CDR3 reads CASSPDWPSGYTF. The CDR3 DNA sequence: TGTGCCAGCAGCCCAGACTGGCCCTCTGGCTACACCTTC. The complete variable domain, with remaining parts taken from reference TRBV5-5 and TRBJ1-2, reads DAGVTQSPTHLIKTRGQQVTLRCSPISGHKSVSWYQQVLGQGPQFIFQYYEKEERGRGNFPDRFSARQFPNYSSELNVNALLLGDSALYLCASSPDWPSGYTFGSGTRLTVV.

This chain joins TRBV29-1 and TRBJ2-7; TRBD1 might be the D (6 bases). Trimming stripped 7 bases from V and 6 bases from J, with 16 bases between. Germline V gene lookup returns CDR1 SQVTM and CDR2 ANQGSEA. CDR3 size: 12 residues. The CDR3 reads CSAAIRGGEQYF. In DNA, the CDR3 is TGCAGCGCCGCAATCAGAGGGGGCGAGCAGTACTTC.

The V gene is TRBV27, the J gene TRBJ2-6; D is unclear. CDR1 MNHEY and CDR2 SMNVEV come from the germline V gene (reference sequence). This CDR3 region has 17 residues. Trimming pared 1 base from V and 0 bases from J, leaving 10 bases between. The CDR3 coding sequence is TGTGCCAGCAGTTTATTGGGCAGAATCTCTGGGGCCAACGTCCTGACTTTC. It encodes CASSLLGRISGANVLTF.

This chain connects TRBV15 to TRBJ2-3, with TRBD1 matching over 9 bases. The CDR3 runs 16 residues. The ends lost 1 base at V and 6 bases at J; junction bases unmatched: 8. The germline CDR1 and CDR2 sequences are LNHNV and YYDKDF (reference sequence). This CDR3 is CATSRAQGQGTDTQYF. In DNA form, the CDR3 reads TGTGCCACCAGCAGAGCTCAAGGACAGGGGACTGATACGCAGTATTTT.

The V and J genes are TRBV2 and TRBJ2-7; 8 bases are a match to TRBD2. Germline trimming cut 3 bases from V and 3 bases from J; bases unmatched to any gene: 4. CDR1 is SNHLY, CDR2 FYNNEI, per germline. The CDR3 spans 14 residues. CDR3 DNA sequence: TGTGCCAGCAGTGAGGCGGGGGGAAACTACGAGCAGTACTTC. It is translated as CASSEAGGNYEQYF.

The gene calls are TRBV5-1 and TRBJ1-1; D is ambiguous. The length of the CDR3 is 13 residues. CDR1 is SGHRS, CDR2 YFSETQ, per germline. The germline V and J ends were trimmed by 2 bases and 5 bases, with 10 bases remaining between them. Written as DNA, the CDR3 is TGCGCCAGCAGCTTTCGCTCCGGGACTGAAGCTTTCTTT. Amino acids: CASSFRSGTEAFF.

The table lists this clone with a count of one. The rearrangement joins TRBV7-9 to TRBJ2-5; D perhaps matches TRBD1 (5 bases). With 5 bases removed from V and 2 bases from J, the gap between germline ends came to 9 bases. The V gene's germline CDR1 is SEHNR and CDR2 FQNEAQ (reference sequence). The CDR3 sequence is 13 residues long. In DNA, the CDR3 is TGTGCCAGCAGCCAGGGCGAACAAGAGACCCAGTACTTC. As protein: CASSQGEQETQYF.

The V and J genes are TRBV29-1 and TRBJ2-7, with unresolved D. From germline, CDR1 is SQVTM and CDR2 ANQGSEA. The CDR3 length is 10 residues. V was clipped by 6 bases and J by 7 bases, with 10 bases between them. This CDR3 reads CSVRIGEQYF. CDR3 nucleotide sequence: TGCAGCGTCCGGATCGGGGAGCAGTACTTC.

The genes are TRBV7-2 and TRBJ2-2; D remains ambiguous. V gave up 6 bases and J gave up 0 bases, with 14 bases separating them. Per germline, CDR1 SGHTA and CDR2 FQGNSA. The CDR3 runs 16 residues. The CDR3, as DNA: TGTGCCAGCAGGCAGCATGGCGGCACGAACACCGGGGAGCTGTTTTTT. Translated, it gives CASRQHGGTNTGELFF.

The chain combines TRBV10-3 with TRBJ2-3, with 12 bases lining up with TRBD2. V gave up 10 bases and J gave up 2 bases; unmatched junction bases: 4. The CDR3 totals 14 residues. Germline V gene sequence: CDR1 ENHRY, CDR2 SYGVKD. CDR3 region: CATRTSGDTDTQYF. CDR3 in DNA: TGTGCCACCAGGACTAGCGGGGACACAGATACGCAGTATTTT.

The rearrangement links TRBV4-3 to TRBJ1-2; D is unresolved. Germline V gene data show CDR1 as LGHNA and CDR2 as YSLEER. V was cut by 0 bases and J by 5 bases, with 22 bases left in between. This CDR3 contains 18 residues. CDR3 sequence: CASSQDFLSRTSSYGYTF. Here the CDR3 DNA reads TGCGCCAGCAGCCAAGATTTCCTATCACGAACCTCTTCTTATGGCTACACCTTC.

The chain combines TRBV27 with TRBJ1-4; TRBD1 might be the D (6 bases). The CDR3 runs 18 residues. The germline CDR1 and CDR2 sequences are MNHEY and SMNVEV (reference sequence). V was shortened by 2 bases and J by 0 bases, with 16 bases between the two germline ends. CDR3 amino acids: CASSLHGQKSATNEKLFF. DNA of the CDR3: TGTGCCAGCAGTTTACATGGACAGAAATCTGCAACTAATGAAAAACTGTTTTTT.

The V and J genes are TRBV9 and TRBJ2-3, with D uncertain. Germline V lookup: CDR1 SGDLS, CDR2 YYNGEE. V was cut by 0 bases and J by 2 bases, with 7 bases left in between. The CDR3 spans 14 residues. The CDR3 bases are TGTGCCAGCAGCGTAGAACTACACACAGATACGCAGTATTTT. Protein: CASSVELHTDTQYF.

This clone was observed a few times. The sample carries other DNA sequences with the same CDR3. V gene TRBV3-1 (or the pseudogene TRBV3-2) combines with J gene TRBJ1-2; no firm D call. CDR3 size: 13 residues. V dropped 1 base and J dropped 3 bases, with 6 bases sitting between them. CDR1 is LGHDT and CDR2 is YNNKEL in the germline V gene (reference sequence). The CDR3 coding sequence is TGTGCCAGCAGCCAAGGCCGGGACTATGGCTACACCTTC. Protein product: CASSQGRDYGYTF.

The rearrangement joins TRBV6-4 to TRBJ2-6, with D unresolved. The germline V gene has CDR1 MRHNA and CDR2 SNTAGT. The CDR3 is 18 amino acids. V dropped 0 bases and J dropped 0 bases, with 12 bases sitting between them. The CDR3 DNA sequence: TGTGCCAGCAGTGACTCTTCCCTTTCCCTCTCTGGGGCCAACGTCCTGACTTTC. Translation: CASSDSSLSLSGANVLTF.

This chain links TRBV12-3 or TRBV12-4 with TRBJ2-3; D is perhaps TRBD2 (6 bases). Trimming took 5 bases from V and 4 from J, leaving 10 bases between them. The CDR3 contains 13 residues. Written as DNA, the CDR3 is TGTGCCAGCAGTCATGGGGAGGCAGATACGCAGTATTTT. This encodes CASSHGEADTQYF.

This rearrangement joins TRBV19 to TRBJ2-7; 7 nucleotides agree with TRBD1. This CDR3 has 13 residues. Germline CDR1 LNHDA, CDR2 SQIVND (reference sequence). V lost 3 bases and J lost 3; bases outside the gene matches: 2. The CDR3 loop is CASSIQGDYEQYF. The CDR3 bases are TGTGCCAGTAGTATTCAGGGGGACTACGAGCAGTACTTC.

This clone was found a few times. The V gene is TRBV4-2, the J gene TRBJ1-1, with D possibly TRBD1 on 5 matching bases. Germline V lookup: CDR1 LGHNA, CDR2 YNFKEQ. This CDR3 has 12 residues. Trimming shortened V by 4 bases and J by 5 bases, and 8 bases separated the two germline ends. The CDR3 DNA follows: TGTGCCAGCAGCCCGGGGGGAACTGAAGCTTTCTTT. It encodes CASSPGGTEAFF.

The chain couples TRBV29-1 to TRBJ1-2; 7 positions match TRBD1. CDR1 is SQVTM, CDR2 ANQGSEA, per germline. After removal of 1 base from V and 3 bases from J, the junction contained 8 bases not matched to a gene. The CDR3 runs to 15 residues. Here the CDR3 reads CSVEGTGVRHYGYTF. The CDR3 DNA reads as TGCAGCGTTGAAGGTACAGGGGTGAGGCACTATGGCTACACCTTC.

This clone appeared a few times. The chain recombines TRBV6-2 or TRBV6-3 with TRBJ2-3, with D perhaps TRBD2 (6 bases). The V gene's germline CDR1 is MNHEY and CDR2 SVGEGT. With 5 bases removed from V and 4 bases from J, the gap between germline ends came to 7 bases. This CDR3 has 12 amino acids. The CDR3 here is CASSRDSDTQYF. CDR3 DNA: TGTGCCAGCAGTAGGGACTCAGATACGCAGTATTTT.

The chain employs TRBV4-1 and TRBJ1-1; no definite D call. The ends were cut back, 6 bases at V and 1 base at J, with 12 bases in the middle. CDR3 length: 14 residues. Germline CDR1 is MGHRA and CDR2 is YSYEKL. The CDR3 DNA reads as TGCGCCAGCAGGCCACTGGCGGGGAACACTGAAGCTTTCTTT. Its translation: CASRPLAGNTEAFF.

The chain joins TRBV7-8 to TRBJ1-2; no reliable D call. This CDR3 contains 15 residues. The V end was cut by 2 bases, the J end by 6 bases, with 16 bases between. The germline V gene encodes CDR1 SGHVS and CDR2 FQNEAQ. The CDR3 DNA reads TGTGCCAGCAGCTTACAGTTTCATAGCGGCGATGGCTACACCTTC. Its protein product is CASSLQFHSGDGYTF.

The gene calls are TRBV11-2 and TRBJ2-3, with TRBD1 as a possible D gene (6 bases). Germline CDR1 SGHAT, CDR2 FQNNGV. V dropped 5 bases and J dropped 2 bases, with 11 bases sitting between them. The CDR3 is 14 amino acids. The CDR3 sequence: CASSTGTPTDTQYF. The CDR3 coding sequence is TGTGCCAGCAGCACTGGGACACCCACAGATACGCAGTATTTT.

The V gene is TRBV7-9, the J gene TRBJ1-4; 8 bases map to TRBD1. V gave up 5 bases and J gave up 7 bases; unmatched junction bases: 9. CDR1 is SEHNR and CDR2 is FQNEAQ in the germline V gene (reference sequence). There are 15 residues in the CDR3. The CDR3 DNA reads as TGTGCCAGCAGCCCACAGGGGGATCAAGTTGAAAAACTGTTTTTT. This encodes CASSPQGDQVEKLFF.

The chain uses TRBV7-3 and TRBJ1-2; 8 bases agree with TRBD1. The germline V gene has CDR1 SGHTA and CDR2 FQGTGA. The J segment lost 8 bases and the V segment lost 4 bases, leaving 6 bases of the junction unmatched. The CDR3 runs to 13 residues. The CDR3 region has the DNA TGTGCCAGCAGCTCAATGACAGGGGAAGGCTACACCTTC. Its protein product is CASSSMTGEGYTF.

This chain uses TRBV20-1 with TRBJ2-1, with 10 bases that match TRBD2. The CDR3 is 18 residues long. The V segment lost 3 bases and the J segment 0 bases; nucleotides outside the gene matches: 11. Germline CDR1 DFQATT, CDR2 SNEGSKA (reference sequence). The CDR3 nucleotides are TGCAGTGCTAGTTTTATAGCGGGGGGCCGAAGCTCCTACAATGAGCAGTTCTTC. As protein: CSASFIAGGRSSYNEQFF.

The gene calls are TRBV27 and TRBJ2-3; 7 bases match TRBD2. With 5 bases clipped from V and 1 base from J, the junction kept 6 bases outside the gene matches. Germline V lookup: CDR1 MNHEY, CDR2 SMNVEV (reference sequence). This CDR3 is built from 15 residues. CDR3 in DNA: TGTGCCAGCAGTCCCTATGCGGGGGGCACAGATACGCAGTATTTT. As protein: CASSPYAGGTDTQYF.